These 10 T cell receptor beta chains were all obtained from the same sample, sequenced in a study of TIL therapy for anti-PD-1-resistant metastatic lung cancer. The immunoSEQ assay was v3. Data came from immunoSEQ multiplex PCR; TCRdb stores just in-frame clones and leaves some out. Among 60,000 or so clones, roughly 69% were seen once, and the ten largest hold 6.6%. Time point: pre-treatment sample, taken before nivolumab and TIL therapy. The source was blood, collected at baseline. These receptors came from a person aged 25 to 79 with non-small cell lung cancer.

The rearrangement uses TRBV18 and TRBJ2-2; D is unclear. Germline lookup yields CDR1 KGHSH and CDR2 LQKENI. Trimming took 4 bases from V and 7 from J, leaving 10 bases between them. The CDR3 is 13 amino acids. The CDR3 sequence: CASSLNSVGELFF. CDR3 nucleotides: TGTGCCAGCTCACTGAACTCCGTCGGGGAGCTGTTTTTT.

V is TRBV27 and J is TRBJ1-2, with 8 bases that match TRBD1. The V gene end was trimmed by 0 bases and the J gene end by 5 bases; junction bases not matched to a gene: 14. Germline values: CDR1 MNHEY, CDR2 SMNVEV (reference sequence). CDR3 length equals 18 residues. Here the CDR3 reads CASSLSRGRGPLSYGYTF. Written as DNA, the CDR3 is TGTGCCAGCAGTTTATCGAGAGGCAGGGGGCCCCTATCTTATGGCTACACCTTC.

This clone was seen more than once but under ten times. This chain links TRBV6-5 with TRBJ2-1; the match to TRBD2 covers 9 bases. V shed 8 bases, J shed 3 bases, and the junction held 8 bases outside the gene matches. The CDR3 consists of 15 residues. Per germline, CDR1 MNHEY and CDR2 SVGAGI. The CDR3 bases are TGTGCCAGCGGACTACATAGCGGGAGCTACAATGAGCAGTTCTTC. Amino acid sequence: CASGLHSGSYNEQFF.

V and J are TRBV5-1 and TRBJ1-1; 7 nucleotides match TRBD1. Trimming took 1 base from V and 3 from J; bases not matched to a gene: 3. Germline V CDR1 and CDR2: SGHRS, YFSETQ. The CDR3 runs to 14 residues. Here the CDR3 reads CASSLTGADTEAFF. CDR3 coding DNA: TGCGCCAGCAGCTTGACAGGGGCCGACACTGAAGCTTTCTTT.

This clone was found many times. This chain connects TRBV4-1 to TRBJ2-3, with D hard to call. This CDR3 spans 13 amino acids. The germline V and J ends were trimmed by 3 bases and 4 bases, with 8 bases remaining between them. CDR1 MGHRA and CDR2 YSYEKL come from the germline V gene. The DNA of the CDR3 is TGCGCCAGCAGCCAGATTCCTCCAGATACGCAGTATTTT. Protein sequence: CASSQIPPDTQYF.

CDR3: CASTLAFSTDTQYF. As DNA, the CDR3 is TGTGCCAGCACCCTAGCGTTTAGCACAGATACGCAGTATTTT. V and J are TRBV6-6 and TRBJ2-3; perhaps TRBD2 as D (6 bases). Germline loops: CDR1 MNHNY, CDR2 SVGAGI (reference sequence). The CDR3 is made up of 14 amino acids. Trimming removed 7 bases from V and 0 bases from J, with 11 bases in between.

V gene TRBV5-4 combines with J gene TRBJ2-7, with D perhaps TRBD2 (7 bases). CDR3 size: 16 residues. The V gene's germline CDR1 is SGHNT and CDR2 YYREEE (reference sequence). V dropped 4 bases and J dropped 4 bases, with 21 bases sitting between them. For the CDR3, the DNA is TGTGCCAGCAGCAAGGGCTCCTCACAGGGAGGGTACGAGCAGTACTTC. It yields the protein CASSKGSSQGGYEQYF.

The chain is built from TRBV5-1 and TRBJ1-1; no definite D call. CDR3 length: 17 residues. The germline gives CDR1 SGHRS, CDR2 YFSETQ. Trimming took off 4 bases at V and 1 base at J, with 20 bases between the two ends. The CDR3 loop is CASSQILTTQKNTEAFF. In DNA, the CDR3 is TGCGCCAGCAGCCAAATACTAACTACACAGAAGAACACTGAAGCTTTCTTT. Drawing the rest from reference TRBV5-1 and TRBJ1-1, the complete variable domain is KAGVTQTPRYLIKTRGQQVTLSCSPISGHRSVSWYQQTPGQGLQFLFEYFSETQRNKGNFPGRFSGRQFSNSRSEMNVSTLELGDSALYLCASSQILTTQKNTEAFFGQGTRLTVV.

This clone has a handful of counts. CDR3 DNA sequence: TGTGCCAGCAGCGTACGAGGGACGGACGGGAAACTGTTTTTT. Translated, it gives CASSVRGTDGKLFF. The chain carries TRBV7-9 and TRBJ1-4; TRBD1 is a possible D gene (5 bases). The CDR3 loop spans 14 amino acids. Trimming took off 5 bases at V and 11 bases at J, with 18 bases between the two ends. Per germline, CDR1 SEHNR and CDR2 FQNEAQ (reference sequence).

The CDR3 sequence: CASSLAPTGSNTEAFF. CDR3 nucleotide sequence: TGCGCCAGCAGCTTGGCCCCCACAGGCTCGAACACTGAAGCTTTCTTT. The chain combines TRBV5-1 with TRBJ1-1, with a weak D call TRBD1 (5 bases). Looked up from germline, CDR1 is SGHRS and CDR2 is YFSETQ. V dropped 0 bases and J dropped 1 base, with 13 bases sitting between them. The CDR3 sequence is 16 residues long.